This is a list of T cell receptor beta chains from one sample in a study of radiation and T cells in renal cell carcinoma. Produced via immunoSEQ multiplex PCR; TCRdb's table is partial and in-frame only. The table records more than 140,000 clones, 75% to 90% of them present only once. This specimen consisted of blood, obtained from a patient whose treatment included radiotherapy and nephrectomy. The receptors here all came from a woman in her fifties or sixties with renal cell carcinoma. CDR3s include the opening cysteine and the closing phenylalanine or tryptophan. A D gene is named only where the DNA matches it firmly. Clone size appears in some rows only: once, few, many, or a class for an expanded clone.

CDR3aa: CASSSAGTNEKLFF
CDR3nt: TGTGCCAGCTCCTCGGCGGGAACTAATGAAAAACTGTTTTTT
j_gene: TRBJ1-4
v_gene: TRBV18
d_gene: -
abundance: few

CDR3aa: CAWSVGRGTQGADTQYF
CDR3nt: TGTGCCTGGAGTGTAGGGCGCGGGACCCAGGGAGCAGATACGCAGTATTTT
j_gene: TRBJ2-3
v_gene: TRBV30
d_gene: -
abundance: -

CDR3aa: CSVGGQGAEAGDSSYNEQFF
CDR3nt: TGCAGCGTTGGTGGACAGGGGGCCGAAGCGGGGGATAGCTCCTACAATGAGCAGTTCTTC
j_gene: TRBJ2-1
v_gene: TRBV29-1
d_gene: TRBD1
abundance: -

CDR3aa: CASRPTLDRGTEAFF
CDR3nt: TGTGCCAGCAGGCCAACCTTGGACAGGGGCACTGAAGCTTTCTTT
j_gene: TRBJ1-1
v_gene: TRBV6-6
d_gene: TRBD1
abundance: -

CDR3aa: CASSIGAGATEAFF
CDR3nt: TGTGCCAGTAGTATTGGGGCAGGGGCCACTGAAGCTTTCTTT
j_gene: TRBJ1-1
v_gene: TRBV19
d_gene: -
abundance: -

CDR3aa: CASSSRTSGNIGELFF
CDR3nt: TGTGCCAGTAGTAGCCGGACTAGCGGGAACATCGGGGAGCTGTTTTTT
j_gene: TRBJ2-2
v_gene: TRBV19
d_gene: TRBD2
abundance: -

CDR3aa: CASTGMANEKLFF
CDR3nt: TGTGCCAGCACAGGGATGGCTAATGAAAAACTGTTTTTT
j_gene: TRBJ1-4
v_gene: TRBV25-1
d_gene: -
abundance: -

CDR3aa: CASTANWGGMASEEYF
CDR3nt: TGTGCCAGCACCGCAAATTGGGGCGGGATGGCAAGTGAGGAGTACTTC
j_gene: TRBJ2-4
v_gene: TRBV28
d_gene: -
abundance: -

CDR3aa: CASNRGLQPRNTEAFF
CDR3nt: TGCGCCAGTAACAGGGGTTTACAACCAAGGAACACTGAAGCTTTCTTT
j_gene: TRBJ1-1
v_gene: TRBV10-2
d_gene: TRBD1
abundance: -

CDR3aa: CASSPNWGTPNYGYTF
CDR3nt: TGTGCCAGCTCACCAAATTGGGGAACGCCGAACTATGGCTACACCTTC
j_gene: TRBJ1-2
v_gene: TRBV18
d_gene: -
abundance: -

CDR3aa: CASSRDRPYYEQYF
CDR3nt: TGTGCCAGCAGCCGGGACAGGCCCTACTACGAGCAGTACTTC
j_gene: TRBJ2-7
v_gene: TRBV6-5
d_gene: TRBD1
abundance: -

CDR3aa: CASSYSGKRQETQYF
CDR3nt: TGTGCCAGCAGTTACTCGGGGAAGCGGCAAGAGACCCAGTACTTC
j_gene: TRBJ2-5
v_gene: TRBV6-5
d_gene: -
abundance: -

CDR3aa: CASSAKGRGKGYEQYF
CDR3nt: TGTGCCAGCAGCGCCAAGGGCCGGGGGAAAGGGTACGAGCAGTACTTC
j_gene: TRBJ2-7
v_gene: TRBV21-1
d_gene: -
abundance: once

CDR3aa: CASSRRQGGSNQPQHF
CDR3nt: TGTGCCAGCAGTCGACGCCAGGGGGGTAGCAATCAGCCCCAGCATTTT
j_gene: TRBJ1-5
v_gene: TRBV6-6
d_gene: TRBD1
abundance: -

CDR3aa: CAYRAGADGYTF
CDR3nt: TGTGCCTACCGGGCGGGGGCTGATGGCTACACCTTC
j_gene: TRBJ1-2
v_gene: TRBV30
d_gene: -
abundance: -

CDR3aa: CASRAGGMNTEAFF
CDR3nt: TGTGCCAGCAGGGCAGGGGGAATGAACACTGAAGCTTTCTTT
j_gene: TRBJ1-1
v_gene: TRBV6-1
d_gene: TRBD1
abundance: -

CDR3aa: CASSQVSYEQYF
CDR3nt: TGTGCCAGCAGCCAAGTTTCCTACGAGCAGTACTTC
j_gene: TRBJ2-7
v_gene: TRBV14
d_gene: -
abundance: -

CDR3aa: CASRDRGQSHEQFF
CDR3nt: TGTGCCAGTAGAGACAGGGGGCAAAGTCATGAGCAGTTCTTC
j_gene: TRBJ2-1
v_gene: TRBV19
d_gene: TRBD1
abundance: once

CDR3aa: CATRTGYSGANVLTF
CDR3nt: TGTGCCACCAGGACAGGTTACTCTGGGGCCAACGTCCTGACTTTC
j_gene: TRBJ2-6
v_gene: TRBV28
d_gene: TRBD1
abundance: many

CDR3aa: CASSVVGGGYGYTF
CDR3nt: TGTGCCAGCAGCGTAGTGGGGGGAGGCTATGGCTACACCTTC
j_gene: TRBJ1-2
v_gene: TRBV9
d_gene: -
abundance: -

CDR3aa: CASSPSGAGNTIYF
CDR3nt: TGTGCCAGCTCTCCTTCAGGCGCTGGAAACACCATATATTTT
j_gene: TRBJ1-3
v_gene: TRBV7-2
d_gene: -
abundance: -

CDR3aa: CASSLDSNEQFF
CDR3nt: TGTGCCAGCAGCTTAGATTCCAATGAGCAGTTCTTC
j_gene: TRBJ2-1
v_gene: TRBV7-9
d_gene: -
abundance: -

CDR3aa: CASSLRTGADQPQHF
CDR3nt: TGCGCCAGCAGCTTAAGAACAGGGGCGGATCAGCCCCAGCATTTT
j_gene: TRBJ1-5
v_gene: TRBV5-1
d_gene: TRBD1
abundance: -

CDR3aa: CASSYSGGETQYF
CDR3nt: TGTGCCAGCAGTTACTCTGGGGGAGAGACCCAGTACTTC
j_gene: TRBJ2-5
v_gene: TRBV6-6
d_gene: -
abundance: -

CDR3aa: CASTSGTRGYTF
CDR3nt: TGTGCCAGTACTTCCGGGACCCGTGGCTACACCTTC
j_gene: TRBJ1-2
v_gene: TRBV28
d_gene: -
abundance: -

CDR3aa: CASSVLASGWTDTQYF
CDR3nt: TGTGCCAGCAGCGTACTGGCATCCGGATGGACAGATACGCAGTATTTT
j_gene: TRBJ2-3
v_gene: TRBV9
d_gene: -
abundance: -

CDR3aa: CASKEHGNTGELFF
CDR3nt: TGTGCCAGCAAGGAGCACGGGAACACCGGGGAGCTGTTTTTT
j_gene: TRBJ2-2
v_gene: TRBV2
d_gene: -
abundance: few

CDR3aa: CASSPDPNTGELFF
CDR3nt: TGTGCCAGCAGTCCAGACCCGAACACCGGGGAGCTGTTTTTT
j_gene: TRBJ2-2
v_gene: TRBV6-5
d_gene: -
abundance: -

CDR3aa: CASTTDLDTEAFF
CDR3nt: TGTGCCAGTACCACAGATCTGGACACTGAAGCTTTCTTT
j_gene: TRBJ1-1
v_gene: TRBV19
d_gene: -
abundance: -

CDR3aa: CASSQAFPGQGHEQYF
CDR3nt: TGCGCCAGCAGCCAAGCTTTCCCGGGACAGGGCCACGAGCAGTACTTC
j_gene: TRBJ2-7
v_gene: TRBV4-1
d_gene: TRBD1
abundance: -

CDR3aa: CASALRTEETQYF
CDR3nt: TGTGCCAGCGCCCTGAGGACTGAAGAGACCCAGTACTTC
j_gene: TRBJ2-5
v_gene: TRBV6-6
d_gene: -
abundance: -

CDR3aa: CAWSQGGMSNQPQHF
CDR3nt: TGTGCCTGGAGTCAGGGGGGGATGAGCAATCAGCCCCAGCATTTT
j_gene: TRBJ1-5
v_gene: TRBV30
d_gene: TRBD1
abundance: few

CDR3aa: CASSQGTTPGQNQETQYF
CDR3nt: TGTGCCAGCAGCCAGGGAACAACCCCGGGACAGAACCAAGAGACCCAGTACTTC
j_gene: TRBJ2-5
v_gene: TRBV4-2
d_gene: TRBD1
abundance: once

CDR3aa: CAISEAGTSDYTF
CDR3nt: TGTGCCATCAGTGAGGCGGGGACCAGTGACTACACCTTC
j_gene: TRBJ1-2
v_gene: TRBV10-3
d_gene: -
abundance: -

CDR3aa: CASRQGGTNNEQFF
CDR3nt: TGCGCCAGCAGACAGGGAGGGACAAACAATGAGCAGTTCTTC
j_gene: TRBJ2-1
v_gene: TRBV10-2
d_gene: -
abundance: -

CDR3aa: CASSLGQDNSPLHF
CDR3nt: TGTGCCAGCAGCTTGGGGCAGGATAATTCACCCCTCCACTTT
j_gene: TRBJ1-6
v_gene: TRBV7-7
d_gene: -
abundance: -

CDR3aa: CASRLQGADTQYF
CDR3nt: TGTGCCAGCAGGTTACAGGGTGCGGATACGCAGTATTTT
j_gene: TRBJ2-3
v_gene: TRBV6-5
d_gene: -
abundance: -

CDR3aa: CASRVPGDSPLHF
CDR3nt: TGTGCCAGCAGGGTCCCCGGGGATTCACCCCTCCACTTT
j_gene: TRBJ1-6
v_gene: TRBV6-5
d_gene: -
abundance: -

CDR3aa: CASSGTGSIDQPQHF
CDR3nt: TGTGCCAGCAGTGGGACAGGGAGCATAGATCAGCCCCAGCATTTT
j_gene: TRBJ1-5
v_gene: TRBV6-6
d_gene: TRBD1
abundance: -

CDR3aa: CASSLVGLKNGEQYF
CDR3nt: TGTGCCAGCAGCTTGGTTGGACTGAAGAATGGGGAGCAGTACTTC
j_gene: TRBJ2-7
v_gene: TRBV5-6
d_gene: -
abundance: -

CDR3aa: CASSQVPAGGYEQYF
CDR3nt: TGTGCCAGCAGCCAAGTTCCTGCGGGAGGCTACGAGCAGTACTTC
j_gene: TRBJ2-7
v_gene: TRBV4-2
d_gene: TRBD2
abundance: -

CDR3aa: CASSSDSYEQYF
CDR3nt: TGTGCCAGCAGCTCGGACTCCTACGAGCAGTACTTC
j_gene: TRBJ2-7
v_gene: TRBV5-4
d_gene: -
abundance: -

CDR3aa: CASSEADRADEKLFF
CDR3nt: TGTGCCAGCAGTGAAGCTGACAGGGCTGATGAAAAACTGTTTTTT
j_gene: TRBJ1-4
v_gene: TRBV25-1
d_gene: TRBD1
abundance: -

CDR3aa: CASSSGLHYEQFF
CDR3nt: TGTGCCAGCAGTTCGGGACTCCATTATGAGCAGTTCTTC
j_gene: TRBJ2-1
v_gene: TRBV5-6
d_gene: -
abundance: -

CDR3aa: CASSLSLAGVNEQFF
CDR3nt: TGTGCCAGCAGCTTGTCTCTAGCGGGGGTCAATGAGCAGTTCTTC
j_gene: TRBJ2-1
v_gene: TRBV5-4
d_gene: TRBD2
abundance: -

CDR3aa: CASSPRDPNTGELFF
CDR3nt: TGTGCCAGCTCACCGCGGGACCCGAACACCGGGGAGCTGTTTTTT
j_gene: TRBJ2-2
v_gene: TRBV18
d_gene: -
abundance: -

CDR3aa: CASKMPGQPWREQYF
CDR3nt: TGTGCCAGCAAAATGCCGGGACAGCCCTGGCGCGAGCAGTACTTC
j_gene: TRBJ2-7
v_gene: TRBV2
d_gene: TRBD1
abundance: -

CDR3aa: CASSLGNSYYGYTF
CDR3nt: TGTGCCAGCAGCTTGGGGAACTCGTACTATGGCTACACCTTC
j_gene: TRBJ1-2
v_gene: TRBV5-6
d_gene: -
abundance: -

CDR3aa: CASSPGGYEQYF
CDR3nt: TGTGCCAGCTCACCAGGGGGTTACGAGCAGTACTTC
j_gene: TRBJ2-7
v_gene: TRBV18
d_gene: -
abundance: few

CDR3aa: CAISELAGYEQYF
CDR3nt: TGTGCCATCAGTGAACTAGCGGGCTACGAGCAGTACTTC
j_gene: TRBJ2-7
v_gene: TRBV10-3
d_gene: TRBD2
abundance: -

CDR3aa: CGALPLNTEAFF
CDR3nt: TGTGGGGCGCTACCGTTGAACACTGAAGCTTTCTTT
j_gene: TRBJ1-1
v_gene: TRBV30
d_gene: -
abundance: -

CDR3aa: CASRRGIGIQYF
CDR3nt: TGTGCCAGCAGGAGGGGCATAGGCATTCAGTACTTC
j_gene: TRBJ2-4
v_gene: TRBV28
d_gene: -
abundance: -

CDR3aa: CASSQDEWGTEAFF
CDR3nt: TGCGCCAGCAGCCAAGATGAATGGGGGACTGAAGCTTTCTTT
j_gene: TRBJ1-1
v_gene: TRBV4-3
d_gene: -
abundance: -

CDR3aa: CASRGTPQETQYF
CDR3nt: TGTGCCAGCAGAGGTACCCCTCAAGAGACCCAGTACTTC
j_gene: TRBJ2-5
v_gene: TRBV5-6
d_gene: -
abundance: -

CDR3aa: CASSRHRQETQYF
CDR3nt: TGTGCCAGCAGCCGACACCGGCAAGAGACCCAGTACTTC
j_gene: TRBJ2-5
v_gene: TRBV6-5
d_gene: -
abundance: -

CDR3aa: CASSIVPLNQPQHF
CDR3nt: TGTGCCAGTAGTATAGTTCCACTCAATCAGCCCCAGCATTTT
j_gene: TRBJ1-5
v_gene: TRBV19
d_gene: -
abundance: few

CDR3aa: CASSPSTVNSGNTIYF
CDR3nt: TGTGCCAGCAGCCCATCGACTGTCAACTCTGGAAACACCATATATTTT
j_gene: TRBJ1-3
v_gene: TRBV9
d_gene: -
abundance: -